The 19 T cell receptor beta chains below all came from one sample that was sequenced in a study of blood T cell repertoires in COVID-19. The data were produced by immunoSEQ multiplex PCR, yet TCRdb's version contains in-frame clones alone and is incomplete. The sample records 48,000 or so clones, under 90% being singletons. Source material: peripheral blood. The receptor set was obtained from a woman older than 75 with COVID-19, enrolled during active disease.

The chain uses TRBV9 and TRBJ2-7; 7 bases match TRBD1. V was clipped by 1 base and J by 3 bases; unmatched bases: 4. Germline V CDR1 and CDR2: SGDLS, YYNGEE. This CDR3 region has 14 residues. This chain's CDR3 is CASSVTGQLYEQYF. CDR3 sequence (DNA): TGTGCCAGCAGCGTAACGGGACAGCTCTACGAGCAGTACTTC.

The V gene is TRBV30, the J gene TRBJ1-4; D perhaps matches TRBD1 (5 bases). The CDR3 is 15 residues long. Germline-derived CDR1 and CDR2 are GTSNPN and SVGIG (reference sequence). V was shortened by 0 bases and J by 7 bases, with 15 bases between the two germline ends. CDR3 DNA: TGTGCCTGGAGTGTAGCGGGACGGGTGGCTGAAAAACTGTTTTTT. This sequence encodes CAWSVAGRVAEKLFF.

The chain couples TRBV3-1 (or the pseudogene TRBV3-2) to TRBJ2-1; perhaps TRBD2 as D (5 bases). The CDR3 runs to 14 residues. Germline CDR1 and CDR2: LGHDT and YNNKEL (reference sequence). The V and J ends lost 3 bases and 4 bases respectively, with 10 bases between them. The CDR3 reads CASSQRTFYNEQFF. DNA for the CDR3: TGTGCCAGCAGCCAGAGGACTTTTTACAATGAGCAGTTCTTC.

The rearrangement links TRBV28 to TRBJ2-2, with D unclear. The CDR3 sequence is 15 residues long. Germline loops: CDR1 MDHEN, CDR2 SYDVKM. V was clipped by 7 bases and J by 3 bases, with 15 bases between them. CDR3 sequence: CASTPSRRYTGELFF. CDR3 DNA: TGTGCCAGCACCCCTTCCCGGCGGTACACCGGGGAGCTGTTTTTT.

This clone occurred a few times. The J gene is TRBJ2-7, the V gene TRBV19; a possible D gene is TRBD1 (6 bases). The length of the CDR3 is 15 residues. Germline values: CDR1 LNHDA, CDR2 SQIVND (reference sequence). Trimming took off 4 bases at V and 5 bases at J, with 18 bases between the two ends. The CDR3 sequence: CASSTGQRIFHEQYF. In DNA, the CDR3 is TGTGCCAGTAGTACCGGACAGCGCATCTTCCACGAGCAGTACTTC.

The chain is built from TRBV5-1 and TRBJ2-3; 11 bases line up with TRBD2. J gave up 0 bases and V 4 bases, and 7 bases lay outside the gene matches. Germline lookup yields CDR1 SGHRS and CDR2 YFSETQ. This CDR3 contains 17 residues. CDR3: CASSPGRTSGSTDTQYF. The DNA for the CDR3 is TGCGCCAGCAGCCCTGGACGGACTAGCGGGAGCACAGATACGCAGTATTTT.

This chain connects TRBV4-1 to TRBJ2-2; TRBD2 is a possible D gene (7 bases). This CDR3 is 15 amino acids long. Germline CDR1 MGHRA, CDR2 YSYEKL. The V end lost 1 base, the J end lost 5 bases, and 11 bases lay between the germline ends. The CDR3 loop is CASSQAGGRTGELFF. The CDR3 nucleotides are TGCGCCAGCAGCCAAGCGGGGGGCAGGACCGGGGAGCTGTTTTTT.

V is TRBV18 and J is TRBJ2-1; no clear D. The CDR3 has 13 amino acids. Germline V gene sequence: CDR1 KGHSH, CDR2 LQKENI. Trimming cost V 3 bases and J 0 bases, with 3 bases left between them. CDR3 in amino acids: CASSPVSYNEQFF. Written as DNA, the CDR3 is TGTGCCAGCTCACCCGTCTCCTACAATGAGCAGTTCTTC.

J is TRBJ2-3 and V is TRBV27; TRBD2 aligns across 7 bases. Germline-derived CDR1 and CDR2 are MNHEY and SMNVEV (reference sequence). Trimming took 5 bases from V and 4 from J; bases not matched to a gene: 6. The CDR3 spans 14 residues. CDR3 region: CASSPLAGADTQYF. CDR3 bases: TGTGCCAGCAGTCCACTTGCGGGAGCAGATACGCAGTATTTT.

This clone is a singleton in its sample. The V and J genes are TRBV6-1 and TRBJ1-1; tentatively, D is TRBD1 (5 bases). Germline CDR1 reads MNHNS; CDR2 reads SASEGT. This CDR3 region has 17 residues. Trimming shortened V by 3 bases and J by 1 base, and 18 bases separated the two germline ends. The CDR3 DNA is TGTGCCAGCAGTGATCATACCCGGGGGGGAACGAACACTGAAGCTTTCTTT. The encoded protein is CASSDHTRGGTNTEAFF.

The gene calls are TRBV24-1 and TRBJ2-1, with TRBD2 matching 10 bases. V shed 4 bases and J 10 bases; nucleotides not matched to a gene: 3. CDR1 and CDR2 from the germline V gene are KGHDR and SFDVKD. CDR3 size: 13 residues. The CDR3 nucleotides are TGTGCCACCAGTGACCCGGGACTAGCGGAGCAGTTCTTC. This translates into CATSDPGLAEQFF.

The chain has TRBV5-1 and TRBJ1-1; weak D call: TRBD1 (5 bases). Between the trimmed V and J ends, which lost 0 bases and 0 bases, there was a span of 15 bases. This CDR3 is 17 amino acids long. The germline CDR1 and CDR2 sequences are SGHRS and YFSETQ. The CDR3 sequence is CASSLGWRGSMNTEAFF. In nucleotides, the CDR3 is TGCGCCAGCAGCTTGGGCTGGCGGGGCAGTATGAACACTGAAGCTTTCTTT.

The V gene is TRBV19, the J gene TRBJ2-1, with TRBD2 matching over 13 bases. The CDR3 runs 15 residues. The germline V gene encodes CDR1 LNHDA and CDR2 SQIVND (reference sequence). V gave up 4 bases and J gave up 10 bases; unmatched junction bases: 7. The CDR3 nucleotides read TGTGCCAGTAGTAGTACTAGCGGGAGGGCCGGGGAGCAGTTCTTC. This translates into CASSSTSGRAGEQFF. The full variable domain, completed using reference TRBV19 and TRBJ2-1, is DGGITQSPKYLFRKEGQNVTLSCEQNLNHDAMYWYRQDPGQGLRLIYYSQIVNDFQKGDIAEGYSVSREKKESFPLTVTSAQKNPTAFYLCASSSTSGRAGEQFFGPGTRLTVL.

J is TRBJ1-3 and V is TRBV28; D is unresolved. V lost 0 bases to trimming and J lost 0 bases, with 9 bases between them. The CDR3 has 16 residues. CDR1 is MDHEN and CDR2 is SYDVKM in the germline V gene. CDR3 nucleotides: TGTGCCAGCAGTTTATGGTCCAGGTTCTCTGGAAACACCATATATTTT. As protein: CASSLWSRFSGNTIYF.

The chain joins TRBV15 to TRBJ2-3; TRBD1 matches 8 bases. Germline CDR1 LNHNV, CDR2 YYDKDF (reference sequence). V dropped 1 base and J dropped 1; count of bases not matched to a gene: 4. The CDR3 is 16 residues long. The CDR3 DNA reads TGTGCCACCAGCAGAGTTGGGACAGGCCGCACAGATACGCAGTATTTT. Translating it yields CATSRVGTGRTDTQYF.

Only a few counts were recorded for this clone. This sequence joins TRBV5-6 and TRBJ1-2; D is unresolved. V lost 7 bases and J lost 8, with 21 bases in between. There are 14 residues in the CDR3. Per germline, CDR1 SGHDT and CDR2 YYEEEE. CDR3 region: CASLLGRLYSGYTF. CDR3 nucleotide sequence: TGTGCCAGCCTTCTTGGGAGACTCTATTCAGGCTACACCTTC.

Judged by abundance, this clone is medium-sized (0.01 to 0.1%). The J gene is TRBJ1-1, the V gene TRBV19; tentatively, D is TRBD1 (6 bases). V lost 6 bases to trimming and J lost 3 bases, with 14 bases between them. This CDR3 is built from 14 residues. CDR1 and CDR2 (germline): LNHDA, SQIVND (reference sequence). CDR3 coding DNA: TGTGCCAGTAGACCACAGGGAGGGGACACTGAAGCTTTCTTT. Translation: CASRPQGGDTEAFF.

The chain uses TRBV5-1 and TRBJ1-2; D is unclear. V was shortened by 0 bases and J by 3 bases, with 9 bases between the two germline ends. The CDR3 totals 14 residues. The germline CDR1 and CDR2 sequences are SGHRS and YFSETQ. In DNA form, the CDR3 reads TGCGCCAGCAGCTTGGAGGTGGGCCACTATGGCTACACCTTC. Translated, it gives CASSLEVGHYGYTF.

This clone was seen just once. The genes are TRBV7-3 and TRBJ1-6; D uncertain. This CDR3 is built from 13 residues. Trimming removed 2 bases at V and 7 bases at J, with 6 bases between. CDR1 and CDR2 (germline): SGHTA, FQGTGA. The CDR3 nucleotides read TGTGCCAGCAGCTTATATCAGAATTCACCCCTCCACTTT. This codes for CASSLYQNSPLHF.